This TCR beta chain was identified in a study of CD8+ T cells in alopecia areata. Germline V gene sequence: CDR1 SQVTM, CDR2 ANQGSEA. CDR3 length: 12 amino acids. V was cut by 6 bases and J by 6 bases, with 13 bases left in between. Findings and limits, study-wide: In scalp, tofacitinib significantly decreased clonality and expanded CD8+ clones among the top 100.

The authors extracted RNA and reverse transcribed it into cDNA as the sequencing template. Profiling relied on immunoSEQ multiplex PCR, and the TCRdb table lists in-frame clones only, not all of them. The sample carries 160,000 or so clones, 58% recorded once. Remarks on this clone: Its antigen is currently unknown.

Regarding treatment: oral pan-JAK inhibitor, 5-10 mg twice daily. Lesional scalp punch biopsies and peripheral blood were collected from alopecia areata patients. The material was CD4+ T cells sorted from blood, obtained at roughly week 55, from a patient treated with tofacitinib. V and J are TRBV29-1 and TRBJ2-3; D might be TRBD1 or TRBD2, each matching 5 bases. The sequence came from a human donor with alopecia areata. CDR3 sequence reads: CSVITGRDTQYF. In DNA form, the CDR3 reads TGCAGCGTGATAACGGGGCGGGATACGCAGTATTTT.